This TCR beta chain was profiled in a study of OX40 agonist ivuxolimab in advanced cancers. Background for the entire study: Ivuxolimab, which targeted the costimulatory receptor OX40 (CD134), was an agonistic, fully human IgG2 monoclonal antibody. Intravenous ivuxolimab was administered to patients every 2 weeks at six dose levels: 0.01, 0.1, 0.3, 1.5, 3 and 10 mg/kg. Of the roughly 53 patients in dose escalation, about 20 had hepatocellular carcinoma, about 15 had melanoma, 9 had renal cell carcinoma and 9 had head and neck cancer. In the dose-escalation cohort, 82.7% of patients were male, and the mean age was around 60 years with a range of about 23 to 79. Prior anti-PD-1, anti-PD-L1 or anti-CTLA-4 therapy was permitted, and approximately 40% of dose-escalation patients had received checkpoint inhibitors. Partial responses occurred in three dose-escalation patients, of whom one had hepatocellular carcinoma and two had cutaneous melanoma. Peripheral TCRbeta sequencing was intended to test whether TCR sequence diversity was altered and clonal T-cell expansion was caused by ivuxolimab. The paper reports the monotherapy dose-escalation portion (N = 52 patients) of the phase I ivuxolimab trial. Study-level results and caveats: Partial responders in the 0.1-3.0 mg/kg groups had among the lowest normalized peripheral clonal expansion, especially among CD8+ T cells. After ivuxolimab, expanded clones were on average more numerous among CD8+ T cells than among CD4+ T cells. Antigen specificity was not determined for the clonally expanded peripheral T cells. Low levels of normalized T-cell clonal expansion were also seen in some patients who did not respond. At doses of 0.1 to 3.0 mg/kg, clonal expansion of both CD4+ and CD8+ T cells in blood was seen between baseline and week 6.

On this clone: Its antigen target is currently unknown. Qualities for individual bases were not recorded, and no much larger clone is one base off.

The CDR3 spans 16 residues, from the cysteine through the phenylalanine. The sequence is cut down to CDR3 DNA, 48 bases in frame from base 1. Trimming takes 5 bases from V and 0 bases from J, and the germline ends sit 16 bases apart. Based on the germline V gene (reference sequence), the CDR1 and CDR2 sequences are MNHEY and SMNVEV. Genomic DNA was isolated from the sorted cells so that the TCRbeta CDR3 region could be sequenced. The immunoSEQ Assay was used to sequence the TCRbeta CDR3 regions. The clones in this table, taken by TCRdb from immuneACCESS, are in-frame only. Not every clone is retained; where verified, under half of the shortfall comes from an unresolved V gene, and the cause of the rest is unknown. Present in this sample are tens of thousands of clones, 92% of which were seen just once. 13% of the sample rests with the top ten. The trial excluded patients who had a history of autoimmune disease or who were on systemic immunosuppression. Peripheral blood for TCR sequencing was collected from all dose cohorts at baseline, on cycle 4 day 1, and on cycle 7 day 1. The samples were taken from a phase I, first-in-human, multicenter, open-label dose-escalation trial of ivuxolimab. The trial enrolled adults with locally advanced or metastatic head and neck squamous cell, hepatocellular, melanoma or renal cell carcinoma. Before TCR sequencing, CD4+ and CD8+ T cells were separately sorted from peripheral blood.

The clonotype was recovered from an adult with an advanced solid tumor such as melanoma, head and neck, liver or kidney cancer. This material consisted of CD4+ or CD8+ T cells sorted from blood, taken in a trial of the OX40 agonist ivuxolimab. The rearranged chain carries TRBV27 and TRBJ1-1; TRBD1 could be the D gene, as 5 bases match. In nucleotides, the sequence is TGTGCCAGCAGTCAGACTCAACCAGGGCTGAACACTGAAGCTTTCTTT. This sequence encodes CASSQTQPGLNTEAFF.